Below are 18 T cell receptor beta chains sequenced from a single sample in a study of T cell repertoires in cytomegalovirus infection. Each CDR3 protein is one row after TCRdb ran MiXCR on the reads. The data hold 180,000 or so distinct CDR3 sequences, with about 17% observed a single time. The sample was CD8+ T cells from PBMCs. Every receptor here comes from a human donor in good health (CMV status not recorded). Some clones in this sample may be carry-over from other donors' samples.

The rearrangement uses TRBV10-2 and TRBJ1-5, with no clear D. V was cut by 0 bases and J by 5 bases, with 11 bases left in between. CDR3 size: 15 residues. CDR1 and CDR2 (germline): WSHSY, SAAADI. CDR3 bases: TGCGCCAGCAGTGAGTCGGTGGCAGGTTATCAGCCCCAGCATTTT. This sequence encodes CASSESVAGYQPQHF.

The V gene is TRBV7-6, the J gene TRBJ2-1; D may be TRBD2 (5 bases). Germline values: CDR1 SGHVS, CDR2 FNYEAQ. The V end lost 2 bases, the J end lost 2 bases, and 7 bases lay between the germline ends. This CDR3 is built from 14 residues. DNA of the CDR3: TGTGCCAGCAGCTTATTAGCGCCCTACAATGAGCAGTTCTTC. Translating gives CASSLLAPYNEQFF.

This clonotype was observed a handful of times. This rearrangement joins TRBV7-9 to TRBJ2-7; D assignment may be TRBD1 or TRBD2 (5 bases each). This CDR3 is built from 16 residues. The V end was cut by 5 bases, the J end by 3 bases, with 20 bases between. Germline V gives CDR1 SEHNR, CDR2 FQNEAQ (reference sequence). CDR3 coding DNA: TGTGCCAGCAGCGGAGTATCGGGACGACCAAACTACGAGCAGTACTTC. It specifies CASSGVSGRPNYEQYF. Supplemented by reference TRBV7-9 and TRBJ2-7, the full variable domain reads DTGVSQNPRHKITKRGQNVTFRCDPISEHNRLYWYRQTLGQGPEFLTYFQNEAQLEKSRLLSDRFSAERPKGSFSTLEIQRTEQGDSAMYLCASSGVSGRPNYEQYFGPGTRLTVT.

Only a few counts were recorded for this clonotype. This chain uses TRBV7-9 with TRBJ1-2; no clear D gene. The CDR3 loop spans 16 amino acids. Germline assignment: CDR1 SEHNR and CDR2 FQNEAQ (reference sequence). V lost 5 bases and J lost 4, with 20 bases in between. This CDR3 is CASSPSDKGLGYGYTF. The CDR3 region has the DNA TGTGCCAGCAGCCCCAGCGACAAGGGTTTAGGCTATGGCTACACCTTC.

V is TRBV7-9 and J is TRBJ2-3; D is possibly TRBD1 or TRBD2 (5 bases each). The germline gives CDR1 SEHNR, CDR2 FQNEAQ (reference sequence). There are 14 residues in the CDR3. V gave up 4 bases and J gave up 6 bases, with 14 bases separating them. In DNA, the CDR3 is TGTGCCAGCAGCTCATCCCGTGGGGACGATACGCAGTATTTT. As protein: CASSSSRGDDTQYF.

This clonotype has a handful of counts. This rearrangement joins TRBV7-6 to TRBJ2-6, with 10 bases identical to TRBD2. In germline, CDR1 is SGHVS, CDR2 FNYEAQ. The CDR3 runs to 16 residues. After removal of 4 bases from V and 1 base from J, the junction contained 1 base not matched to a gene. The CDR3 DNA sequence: TGTGCCAGCAGCTCTAGCGGGGGATCTGGGGCCAACGTCCTGACTTTC. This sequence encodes CASSSSGGSGANVLTF.

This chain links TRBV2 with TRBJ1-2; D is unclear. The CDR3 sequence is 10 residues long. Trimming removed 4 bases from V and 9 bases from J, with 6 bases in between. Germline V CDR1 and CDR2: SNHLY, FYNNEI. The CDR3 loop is CASSAGSYTF. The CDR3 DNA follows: TGTGCCAGCAGTGCTGGAAGCTACACCTTC.

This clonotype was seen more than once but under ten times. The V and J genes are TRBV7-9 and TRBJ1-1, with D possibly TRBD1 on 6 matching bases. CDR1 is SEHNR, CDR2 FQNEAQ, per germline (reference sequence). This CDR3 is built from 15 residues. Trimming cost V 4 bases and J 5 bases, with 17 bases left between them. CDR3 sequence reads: CASSSQAGERTEAFF. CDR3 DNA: TGTGCCAGCAGCTCACAGGCAGGGGAGAGGACTGAAGCTTTCTTT. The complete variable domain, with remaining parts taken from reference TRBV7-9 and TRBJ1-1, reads DTGVSQNPRHKITKRGQNVTFRCDPISEHNRLYWYRQTLGQGPEFLTYFQNEAQLEKSRLLSDRFSAERPKGSFSTLEIQRTEQGDSAMYLCASSSQAGERTEAFFGQGTRLTVV.

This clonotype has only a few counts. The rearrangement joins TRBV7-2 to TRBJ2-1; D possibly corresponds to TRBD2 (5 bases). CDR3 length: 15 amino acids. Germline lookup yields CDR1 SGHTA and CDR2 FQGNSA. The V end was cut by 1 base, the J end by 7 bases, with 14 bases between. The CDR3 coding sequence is TGTGCCAGCAGCTTAGTTTCCGGGATCGCAAATGAGCAGTTCTTC. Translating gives CASSLVSGIANEQFF. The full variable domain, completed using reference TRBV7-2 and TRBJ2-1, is GAGVSQSPSNKVTEKGKDVELRCDPISGHTALYWYRQSLGQGLEFLIYFQGNSAPDKSGLPSDRFSAERTGGSVSTLTIQRTQQEDSAVYLCASSLVSGIANEQFFGPGTRLTVL.

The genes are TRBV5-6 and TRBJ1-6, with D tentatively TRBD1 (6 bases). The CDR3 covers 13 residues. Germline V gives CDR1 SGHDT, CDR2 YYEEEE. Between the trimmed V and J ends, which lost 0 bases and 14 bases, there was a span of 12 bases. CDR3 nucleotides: TGTGCCAGCAGCTTGGGGGACACCTTCACCCTCCACTTT. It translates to CASSLGDTFTLHF.

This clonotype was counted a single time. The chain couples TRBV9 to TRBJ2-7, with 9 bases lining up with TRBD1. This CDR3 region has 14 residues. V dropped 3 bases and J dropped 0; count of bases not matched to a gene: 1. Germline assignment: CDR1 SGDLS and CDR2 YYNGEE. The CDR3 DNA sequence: TGTGCCAGCAGCGGGACAGGGGACTCCTACGAGCAGTACTTC. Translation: CASSGTGDSYEQYF.

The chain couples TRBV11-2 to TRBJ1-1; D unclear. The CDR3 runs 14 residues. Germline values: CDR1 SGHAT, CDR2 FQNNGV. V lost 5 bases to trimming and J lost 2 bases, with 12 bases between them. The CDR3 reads CASSLLGINTEAFF. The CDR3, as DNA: TGTGCCAGCAGCCTACTGGGGATAAACACTGAAGCTTTCTTT. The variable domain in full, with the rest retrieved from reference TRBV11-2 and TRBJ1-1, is EAGVAQSPRYKIIEKRQSVAFWCNPISGHATLYWYQQILGQGPKLLIQFQNNGVVDDSQLPKDRFSAERLKGVDSTLKIQPAKLEDSAVYLCASSLLGINTEAFFGQGTRLTVV.

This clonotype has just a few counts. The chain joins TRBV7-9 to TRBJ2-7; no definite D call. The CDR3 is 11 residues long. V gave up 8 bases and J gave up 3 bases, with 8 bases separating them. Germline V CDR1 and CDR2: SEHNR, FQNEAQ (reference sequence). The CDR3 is CASARDYEQYF. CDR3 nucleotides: TGTGCCAGCGCCAGAGACTACGAGCAGTACTTC.

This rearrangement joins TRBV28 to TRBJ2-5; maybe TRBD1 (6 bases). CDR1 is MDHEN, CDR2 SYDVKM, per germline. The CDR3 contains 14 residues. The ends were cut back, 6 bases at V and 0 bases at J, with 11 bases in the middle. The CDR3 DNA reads TGTGCCAGCAGGAACCGGGACAACCAAGAGACCCAGTACTTC. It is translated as CASRNRDNQETQYF.

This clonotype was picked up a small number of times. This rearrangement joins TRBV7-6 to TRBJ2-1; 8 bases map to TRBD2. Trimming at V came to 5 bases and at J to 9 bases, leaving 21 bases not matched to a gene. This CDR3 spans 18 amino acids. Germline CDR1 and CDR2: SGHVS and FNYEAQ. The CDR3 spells CASSRTSAGAGARGEQFF. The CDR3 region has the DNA TGTGCCAGCAGCCGAACCTCCGCAGGAGCGGGGGCGAGGGGTGAGCAGTTCTTC.

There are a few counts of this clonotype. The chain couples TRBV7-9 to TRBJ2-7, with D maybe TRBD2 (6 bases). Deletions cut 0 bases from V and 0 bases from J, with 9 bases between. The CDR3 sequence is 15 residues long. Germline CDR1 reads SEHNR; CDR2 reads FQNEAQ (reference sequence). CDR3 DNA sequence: TGTGCCAGCAGCTTAGCGGGGGGTCTCTCCTACGAGCAGTACTTC. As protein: CASSLAGGLSYEQYF.

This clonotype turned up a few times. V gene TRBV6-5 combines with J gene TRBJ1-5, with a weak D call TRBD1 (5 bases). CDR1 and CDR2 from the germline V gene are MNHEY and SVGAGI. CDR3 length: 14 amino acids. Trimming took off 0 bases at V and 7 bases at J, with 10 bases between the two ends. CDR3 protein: CASSYSSGTQPQHF. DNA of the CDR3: TGTGCCAGCAGTTACTCCTCAGGGACCCAGCCCCAGCATTTT.

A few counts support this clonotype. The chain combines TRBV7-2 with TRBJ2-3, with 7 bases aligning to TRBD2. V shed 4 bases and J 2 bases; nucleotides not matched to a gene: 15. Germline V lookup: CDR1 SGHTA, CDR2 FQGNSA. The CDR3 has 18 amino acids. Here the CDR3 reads CASSSRGRSGIATDTQYF. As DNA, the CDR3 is TGTGCCAGCAGCTCCAGAGGGAGGAGCGGGATAGCCACAGATACGCAGTATTTT.